This TCR beta chain originates from a study of shared clonotypes between healthy human individuals. Findings of the study overall: Compared with memory subsets, naive subsets generally had larger estimated richness.

To note about this clone: The antigen is not known.

Looked up from germline, CDR1 is SGHAT and CDR2 is FQNNGV. The germline V and J ends were trimmed by 5 bases and 4 bases, with 15 bases remaining between them. The CDR3 length is 15 residues. Clones were read by immunoSEQ multiplex PCR, and TCRdb kept only the in-frame ones, dropping some. The sample has approximately 710,000 clones; less than 95% are singletons. The clonotype comes from a man aged 18 to 30 in good health. Some clones in this sample may be carry-over from other donors' samples. What was sequenced was memory CD8+ T cells from PBMCs. Subset meaning: CD45RO+ cells pooled with CCR7-negative TemRA cells. The chain is built from TRBV11-2 and TRBJ2-1; D is ambiguous. The DNA for the CDR3 is TGTGCCAGCAGCCTGGCGTTGGAGAGATACAATGAGCAGTTCTTC. Translation gives CASSLALERYNEQFF.